This T cell receptor (beta chain) was recovered during a study of T cell repertoires in cytomegalovirus infection. At the level of the study: Recently identified HLA-C-restricted CMV epitopes and well-studied HLA-B-restricted CMV epitopes were used by the study. A matching HLA type, together with CMV infection, was signaled by public TCR beta signatures.

TCRdb reprocessed the reads via MiXCR and lists one record per CDR3 protein. The sample holds about 160,000 distinct CDR3 sequences, roughly 22% seen once. Study-level results: Cumulative public TCR beta family frequency identified carriers of CMV plus the relevant HLA. CMV-specific HLA-C-restricted TCR beta clonotypes dominated the ex vivo response.

As regards this clonotype: The antigen remains unidentified.

This CDR3 spans 13 amino acids. The V gene lost 7 bases and the J gene lost 4 bases, with 14 bases spanning the gap. The clonotype originates from a human donor in good health (CMV status not recorded). Some clones in this sample may be carry-over from other donors' samples. Sample: CD8+ T cells from cultured PBMCs, taken from culture after CMV antigen stimulation. This sequence joins TRBV12-3 or TRBV12-4 and TRBJ2-7; D gene ambiguous. This CDR3 is CASTLRPHYEQYF. The CDR3 DNA is TGTGCCAGCACCCTGAGACCTCATTACGAGCAGTACTTC.